This T cell receptor (beta chain) was retrieved from a study of technical replicates of blood from a handful of donors. The repertoire was sequenced with immunoSEQ multiplex PCR; TCRdb's copy has only in-frame clones and lacks some. Seen here are under 95,000 clones, about 95% observed once, and the top ten hold roughly 0.25%. Trimming took off 3 bases at V and 9 bases at J, with 9 bases between the two ends. Germline loops: CDR1 DFQATT, CDR2 SNEGSKA (reference sequence). There are 11 residues in the CDR3. The sample comprised T cells isolated from PBMCs. The chain links TRBV20-1 to TRBJ2-1; a weak D match, TRBD2 (6 bases). The source of this sequence is a human donor in good health. The CDR3, as DNA: TGCAGTGCTAGGACTAGTCCTGAGCAGTTCTTC. Its protein is CSARTSPEQFF.